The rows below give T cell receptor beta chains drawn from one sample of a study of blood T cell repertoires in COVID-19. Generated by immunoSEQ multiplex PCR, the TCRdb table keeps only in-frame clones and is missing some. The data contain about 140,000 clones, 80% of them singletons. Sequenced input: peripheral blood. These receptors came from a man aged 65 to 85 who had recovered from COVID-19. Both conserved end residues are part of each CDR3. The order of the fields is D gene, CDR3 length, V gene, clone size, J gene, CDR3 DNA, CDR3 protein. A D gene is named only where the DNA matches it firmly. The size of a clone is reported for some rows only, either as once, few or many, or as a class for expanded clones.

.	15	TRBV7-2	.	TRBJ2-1	TGTGCCAGCAGCTCCTGGCGGGACTCCTACAATGAGCAGTTCTTC	CASSSWRDSYNEQFF
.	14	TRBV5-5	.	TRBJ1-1	TGTGCCAGCAGCCCAACCTGGGTGGGCTTCGAAGCTTTCTTT	CASSPTWVGFEAFF
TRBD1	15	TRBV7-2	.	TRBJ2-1	TGTGCCAGCAGCCCCTGGGACAGGGGGGGCAATGAGCAGTTCTTC	CASSPWDRGGNEQFF
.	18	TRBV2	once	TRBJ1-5	TGTGCCAGCAGTGAAGCGCTAAGGGGTGTCTTAAGCAATCAGCCCCAGCATTTT	CASSEALRGVLSNQPQHF
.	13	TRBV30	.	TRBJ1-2	TGTGCCTGGAGTGGCGAGGTTACTTATGGCTACACCTTC	CAWSGEVTYGYTF
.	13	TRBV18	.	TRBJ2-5	TGTGCCAGCTCACCACCCCCCGAGGAGACCCAGTACTTC	CASSPPPEETQYF
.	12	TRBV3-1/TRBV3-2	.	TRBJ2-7	TGTGCCAGCAGCCAAGAGGCTTACGAGCAGTACTTC	CASSQEAYEQYF
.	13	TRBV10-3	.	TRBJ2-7	TGTGCCATCAGTGAAGGACAGTACTACGAGCAGTACTTC	CAISEGQYYEQYF
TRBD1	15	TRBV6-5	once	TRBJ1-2	TGTGCCAGCAGTTCCGGGACAGGGAATAACTATGGCTACACCTTC	CASSSGTGNNYGYTF
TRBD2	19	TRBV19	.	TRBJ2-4	TGTGCCAGTAGTATAGATAGCCTAGCGGGAGTGGGATCCAAAAACATTCAGTACTTC	CASSIDSLAGVGSKNIQYF